This passage covers 27 T cell receptor beta chains from one sample sequenced in a study of T-cell memory formation after mild COVID-19. TCRdb re-called the 5' RACE reads with MiXCR, one entry per CDR3 protein. The table has around 30,000 distinct CDR3 sequences, about 12% seen once; the top ten hold approximately 16%. Sequencing used PBMCs or a T cell subset sorted from them (not recorded which). The receptors here all came from an adult woman who had mild COVID-19 (a few samples of this study predate the infection). Cell type and time point are not known.

In its sample, this clonotype was seen many times. The CDR3 reads CASSTGQGRTGELFF. Written as DNA, the CDR3 is TGTGCCAGCAGCACTGGACAGGGTAGGACCGGGGAGCTGTTTTTT. This chain links TRBV9 with TRBJ2-2; TRBD1 matches at 8 bases. Germline loops: CDR1 SGDLS, CDR2 YYNGEE. V dropped 4 bases and J dropped 5; count of bases not matched to a gene: 7. CDR3 length: 15 residues.

This clonotype was seen ten or more times. The chain joins TRBV3-1 to TRBJ1-2; the D is unclear. The CDR3 is made up of 13 amino acids. V lost 7 bases and J 4 bases, leaving 13 bases between the germline ends. Germline-derived CDR1 and CDR2 are LGHDT and YNNKEL (reference sequence). In DNA, the CDR3 is TGTGCCAGCAACTCCCGGGGTGGCTATGGCTACACCTTC. As protein: CASNSRGGYGYTF.

In its sample, this clonotype was seen many times. The chain carries TRBV2 and TRBJ1-1; 7 bases map to TRBD1. CDR1 and CDR2 (germline): SNHLY, FYNNEI. V lost 3 bases, J lost 1 base, and 2 bases stayed unmatched. CDR3 size: 14 residues. In DNA, the CDR3 is TGTGCCAGCAGTGATGGACAGGCGAACACTGAAGCTTTCTTT. Protein sequence: CASSDGQANTEAFF.

This clonotype has a count of ten or more. The rearrangement uses TRBV7-9 and TRBJ2-2; D is possibly TRBD2 (6 bases). The germline gives CDR1 SEHNR, CDR2 FQNEAQ (reference sequence). The CDR3 runs to 15 residues. V shed 6 bases and J shed 0 bases, with 11 bases lying between them. Written as DNA, the CDR3 is TGTGCCAGCAGGCAAGGGGAGGCGAACACCGGGGAGCTGTTTTTT. Protein sequence: CASRQGEANTGELFF.

This clonotype was counted at least ten times. The chain links TRBV6-5 to TRBJ2-1, with D perhaps matching TRBD1 (6 bases). This CDR3 spans 17 amino acids. Germline V lookup: CDR1 MNHEY, CDR2 SVGAGI. V lost 6 bases, J lost 0 bases, and 18 bases lay in between. CDR3 sequence reads: CASRSYRQASSYNEQFF. The CDR3 DNA reads as TGTGCCAGCAGATCCTACCGACAGGCGAGCTCCTACAATGAGCAGTTCTTC.

This clonotype has at least ten counts. The chain has TRBV20-1 and TRBJ1-2; D is undetermined. The germline V gene has CDR1 DFQATT and CDR2 SNEGSKA (reference sequence). This CDR3 has 13 residues. The V gene lost 0 bases and the J gene lost 3 bases, with 8 bases spanning the gap. CDR3 sequence reads: CSARDSLDYGYTF. The CDR3 DNA is TGCAGTGCTAGAGACAGTCTAGACTATGGCTACACCTTC.

The table lists this clonotype with many counts. The chain employs TRBV6-5 and TRBJ1-2, with D uncertain. This CDR3 is 14 amino acids long. Trimming removed 4 bases at V and 7 bases at J, with 16 bases between. Germline values: CDR1 MNHEY, CDR2 SVGAGI. The CDR3 bases are TGTGCCAGCAGTTCCTTGACTGGGAAAACTGGCTACACCTTC. Its translation is CASSSLTGKTGYTF.

This clonotype was counted at least ten times. V gene TRBV5-1 combines with J gene TRBJ1-1; D unresolved. V was shortened by 4 bases and J by 1 base, with 11 bases between the two germline ends. This CDR3 is built from 14 residues. In germline, CDR1 is SGHRS, CDR2 YFSETQ. This chain's CDR3 is CASSPKVQNTEAFF. CDR3 DNA sequence: TGCGCCAGCAGCCCGAAGGTACAGAACACTGAAGCTTTCTTT.

There are many counts of this clonotype. The V call is TRBV6-5, the J call TRBJ2-7; 8 bases are a match to TRBD1. This CDR3 contains 14 residues. Germline V gives CDR1 MNHEY, CDR2 SVGAGI. V dropped 1 base and J dropped 5; count of bases not matched to a gene: 4. CDR3 amino acids: CASSYYRTGHEQYF. CDR3 nucleotide sequence: TGTGCCAGCAGTTACTATCGGACAGGGCACGAGCAGTACTTC.

This clonotype has a count of ten or more. This chain connects TRBV20-1 to TRBJ2-2; 7 bases align to TRBD2. Germline CDR1 DFQATT, CDR2 SNEGSKA (reference sequence). This CDR3 has 15 amino acids. Germline trimming cut 3 bases from V and 3 bases from J; bases unmatched to any gene: 7. The CDR3 DNA follows: TGCAGTGCTAGTGCGGGAGCCCCTGACACCGGGGAGCTGTTTTTT. Amino acid sequence: CSASAGAPDTGELFF.

This clonotype was seen many times. DNA for the CDR3: TGCGCCAGCAGCTTGGCTCTGGGCTCAGGAGCTTTCTTT. This translates into CASSLALGSGAFF. This sequence joins TRBV5-1 and TRBJ1-1; no reliable D call. The CDR3 contains 13 residues. Germline CDR1 and CDR2: SGHRS and YFSETQ. The V end was cut by 0 bases, the J end by 10 bases, with 13 bases between.

This clonotype was picked up many times. The chain has TRBV7-3 and TRBJ2-2; D remains ambiguous. Germline V lookup: CDR1 SGHTA, CDR2 FQGTGA. This CDR3 has 12 amino acids. Deletions cut 5 bases from V and 6 bases from J, with 7 bases between. CDR3 region: CASSRSAGELFF. The CDR3 DNA sequence: TGTGCCAGCAGCAGATCAGCCGGGGAGCTGTTTTTT.

This clonotype was recorded at least ten times. V gene TRBV5-1 combines with J gene TRBJ1-1; D not certain. V gave up 5 bases and J gave up 0 bases, with 14 bases separating them. CDR1 and CDR2 from the germline V gene are SGHRS and YFSETQ. This CDR3 spans 15 amino acids. The CDR3 bases are TGCGCCAGCAGATTTAGTTCCTCCATGAACACTGAAGCTTTCTTT. It translates to CASRFSSSMNTEAFF.

This clonotype was detected many times. The genes are TRBV11-2 and TRBJ2-1; TRBD2 is a possible D gene (5 bases). The CDR3 covers 13 residues. Germline V lookup: CDR1 SGHAT, CDR2 FQNNGV. The germline V and J ends were trimmed by 1 base and 9 bases, with 10 bases remaining between them. CDR3 DNA sequence: TGTGCCAGCAGCTTAGGGGCCGGAGGTGAGCAGTTCTTC. The encoded protein is CASSLGAGGEQFF. Using reference TRBV11-2 and TRBJ2-1 for the parts outside the CDR3, the full variable domain is EAGVAQSPRYKIIEKRQSVAFWCNPISGHATLYWYQQILGQGPKLLIQFQNNGVVDDSQLPKDRFSAERLKGVDSTLKIQPAKLEDSAVYLCASSLGAGGEQFFGPGTRLTVL.

This clonotype was detected many times. V and J are TRBV15 and TRBJ2-6; D may correspond to TRBD1 or TRBD2 (5 bases each). Trimming pared 1 base from V and 3 bases from J, leaving 10 bases between. Germline loops: CDR1 LNHNV, CDR2 YYDKDF (reference sequence). The length of the CDR3 is 16 residues. DNA of the CDR3: TGTGCCACCAGCAGAGGGCAGGGAGATGGGGCCAACGTCCTGACTTTC. Translating it yields CATSRGQGDGANVLTF.

This clonotype was picked up many times. This chain joins TRBV6-2 or TRBV6-3 and TRBJ2-7; 8 bases map to TRBD1. Germline CDR1 and CDR2: MNHEY and SVGEGT. V lost 11 bases and J lost 3; bases outside the gene matches: 15. This CDR3 has 15 residues. CDR3 sequence: CASQTGDRRYYEQYF. The CDR3 DNA sequence: TGTGCCTCACAAACGGGGGACAGGAGATACTACGAGCAGTACTTC.

This clonotype has ten or more counts. The chain couples TRBV10-3 to TRBJ2-7; TRBD2 agrees at 7 bases. The junction had 8 bases not matched to a gene; V was cut back by 0 bases and J by 9 bases. The germline CDR1 and CDR2 sequences are ENHRY and SYGVKD. This CDR3 region has 14 residues. The CDR3 loop reads CAISESFAGAGQYF. CDR3 coding DNA: TGTGCCATCAGTGAGTCCTTTGCGGGAGCGGGGCAGTACTTC.

This chain uses TRBV6-1 with TRBJ2-1, with D hard to call. With 5 bases removed from V and 15 bases from J, the gap between germline ends came to 20 bases. This CDR3 spans 13 amino acids. Germline CDR1 MNHNS, CDR2 SASEGT. Here the CDR3 reads CASSLARSHSPFF. In DNA, the CDR3 is TGTGCCAGCAGTCTCGCACGTTCTCATTCCCCGTTCTTC.

This clonotype has just one count. The V call is TRBV20-1, the J call TRBJ2-5, with no clear D. Germline assignment: CDR1 DFQATT and CDR2 SNEGSKA (reference sequence). Trimming removed 1 base at V and 2 bases at J, with 17 bases between. There are 16 residues in the CDR3. The CDR3 DNA follows: TGCAGTGCTAGAGCCTCCACGTTAGGTTGGCAAGAGACCCAGTACTTC. It translates to CSARASTLGWQETQYF.

The table lists this clonotype with many counts. This rearrangement joins TRBV19 to TRBJ2-3; D possibly corresponds to TRBD1 (6 bases). This CDR3 spans 15 amino acids. CDR1 LNHDA and CDR2 SQIVND come from the germline V gene (reference sequence). Trimming stripped 6 bases from V and 3 bases from J, with 16 bases between. The CDR3 sequence: CASSQTDRWTDTQYF. CDR3 in DNA: TGTGCCAGTAGCCAAACCGACAGGTGGACAGATACGCAGTATTTT.

CDR3 amino acids: CASSQKMETQYF. The CDR3 nucleotides read TGTGCCAGCAGCCAAAAGATGGAGACCCAGTACTTC. The chain recombines TRBV3-1 with TRBJ2-5; D remains ambiguous. This CDR3 spans 12 amino acids. Trimming removed 2 bases at V and 5 bases at J, with 6 bases between. Germline loops: CDR1 LGHDT, CDR2 YNNKEL (reference sequence).

This clonotype was counted at least ten times. The chain has TRBV24-1 and TRBJ2-1, with 9 bases matching TRBD1. This CDR3 has 16 residues. From germline, CDR1 is KGHDR and CDR2 SFDVKD. Trimming at V came to 4 bases and at J to 8 bases, leaving 11 bases not matched to a gene. CDR3 DNA sequence: TGTGCCACCAGTGAGCTGGGACAGGGTAAAGACTATGAGCAGTTCTTC. This gives the protein CATSELGQGKDYEQFF.

The table lists this clonotype with many counts. J is TRBJ1-1 and V is TRBV12-3 or TRBV12-4; the match to TRBD1 covers 7 bases. Unmatched junction bases numbered 14, after V lost 11 bases and J lost 5 bases. The CDR3 is 14 residues long. This chain's CDR3 is CAVLRGHQGTEAFF. Written as DNA, the CDR3 is TGTGCCGTACTAAGGGGGCATCAGGGGACTGAAGCTTTCTTT.

Many counts were recorded for this clonotype. CDR3 protein: CASSFRSGRGNEQFF. The CDR3 nucleotides are TGTGCCAGCAGCTTCAGGTCAGGGAGAGGAAATGAGCAGTTCTTC. This chain uses TRBV5-4 with TRBJ2-1; D may correspond to TRBD1 or TRBD2 (5 bases each). V was trimmed by 2 bases and J by 7 bases, leaving 16 bases between them. Per the germline V gene, CDR1 is SGHNT and CDR2 is YYREEE (reference sequence). This CDR3 has 15 amino acids.

The rearrangement joins TRBV20-1 to TRBJ2-1, with 7 bases lining up with TRBD2. The V and J ends lost 7 bases and 10 bases, in that order; junction bases with no gene match: 13. The CDR3 length is 13 residues. Per germline, CDR1 DFQATT and CDR2 SNEGSKA (reference sequence). CDR3: CSGGEVAGQEQFF. The CDR3 DNA is TGCAGTGGAGGGGAGGTAGCGGGCCAAGAGCAGTTCTTC.

This clonotype has ten or more counts. V and J are TRBV7-2 and TRBJ2-1; 9 nucleotides align to TRBD2. V shed 4 bases and J 7 bases; nucleotides not matched to a gene: 8. The CDR3 length is 15 residues. Germline V gene sequence: CDR1 SGHTA, CDR2 FQGNSA. CDR3 region: CASSSVAGARNEQFF. The CDR3, as DNA: TGTGCCAGCAGCTCCGTAGCGGGAGCTAGGAATGAGCAGTTCTTC.

This clonotype was counted ten times or more. The chain combines TRBV20-1 with TRBJ1-5; the D gene is possibly TRBD1 (5 bases). Germline CDR1 and CDR2: DFQATT and SNEGSKA (reference sequence). The V and J ends lost 5 bases and 7 bases respectively, with 18 bases between them. The CDR3 totals 14 residues. For the CDR3, the DNA is TGCAGTGCTTCCGTTGCGGGGGTAGGACAGCCCCAGCATTTT. Its protein is CSASVAGVGQPQHF.